The source of this T cell receptor (beta chain) is a study of cytomegalovirus exposure and HLA in healthy donors. The CDR3 is made up of 14 amino acids. Germline V lookup: CDR1 SEHNR, CDR2 FQNEAQ (reference sequence). V lost 7 bases, J lost 1 base, and 6 bases stayed unmatched. Only in-frame clones appear in the TCRdb table, and some are missing; sequencing was by immunoSEQ multiplex PCR. The sample includes about 57,000 clones, 85% to 95% seen only once; the top ten take around 5.5%. The receptor comes from a woman under 30 in good health and CMV-seronegative. The source material was PBMCs. The chain combines TRBV7-9 with TRBJ2-5, with 7 bases identical to TRBD2. The chain's CDR3 is CASKLASGQETQYF. The CDR3 bases are TGTGCCAGCAAGCTTGCTAGCGGCCAAGAGACCCAGTACTTC.